Sequencing of this TCR beta chain was carried out in a study of Siglec-9 on CD8 T cells in melanoma (dated by TCRdb to the late 2010s). About the study as a whole: In this study, researchers looked at how Siglec-9 is expressed on CD8+ T cells and what Siglec-9 does to regulate T cells within the melanoma tumor microenvironment. Paper-wide results and their limitations: According to the reported findings, Siglec-9 marked and regulated a subset of effector memory CD8+ T cells that seemed to build up inside melanoma tumors.

In the case of this clone: The clone's antigen remains unknown. No base quality information exists; no much larger clone differs at one position.

The library was made by the immunoSEQ multiplex PCR assay. TCRdb holds this immuneACCESS table with in-frame rearrangements only. Some clones are missing; in checked studies, unresolved V genes explain under half, and the rest has no known cause. For this sample there are more than 25,000 clones; approximately 80% appear just once. Under 6.5% of the sample is taken by the ten largest. For this chain, trimming is 5 bases at the V end and 2 bases at the J end, and the number of junction bases without a gene match is 8. CDR1 and CDR2, looked up from the germline V gene (reference sequence), are MNHEY and SMNVEV. From the cysteine up to the phenylalanine, the CDR3 has a length of 15 residues. The retained sequence is limited to the CDR3, 45 bases, with the frame set at the first base.

This receptor was identified in a human donor in good health. The rearranged chain carries TRBV27 and TRBJ2-7, and 8 junction bases match TRBD2. The sequencing sample was made of Siglec-9- CD8+ T cells sorted from blood. The cell subset or site label corresponds to: CD8 T cells lacking Siglec-9. The nucleotide sequence reads TGTGCCAGCAGTCCCCCGGGAGGGGTCCCCTACGAGCAGTACTTC. This is translated as CASSPPGGVPYEQYF.